This T cell receptor beta chain was profiled in a study of T-cell memory formation after mild COVID-19. Turning to the study itself: Clusters were largely donor specific. Overall study findings and caveats: Among clones contracting day 15 to 85, CD4/CD8 was balanced, whereas later expanders leaned CD4+. Most CD4+ clones that shrank were in CM and EM, while CD8+ ones turned up in EMRA. That cross-reactive memory joined was suggested by some responding clones appearing in pre-infection memory.

The CDR3 has 14 amino acids. V lost 0 bases, J lost 1 base, and 6 bases lay in between. Germline assignment: CDR1 KGHSH and CDR2 LQKENI. This clonotype was observed a handful of times. Its antigen is as yet unknown. Each CDR3 protein is one row after TCRdb ran MiXCR on the 5' RACE reads. In the table there are around 440,000 distinct CDR3 sequences, about 18% of which are singletons. V usage is TRBV18 and J usage is TRBJ2-5, with D hard to call. This sequence was found in an adult woman who had mild COVID-19 (a few samples of this study predate the infection). Cell type and time point are not known. What was sequenced was PBMCs or a T cell subset sorted from them (not recorded which). The CDR3 reads CASSPPLPQETQYF. The DNA of the CDR3 is TGTGCCAGCTCACCACCCTTACCCCAAGAGACCCAGTACTTC. Full variable domain (missing parts from reference TRBV18 and TRBJ2-5): NAGVMQNPRHLVRRRGQEARLRCSPMKGHSHVYWYRQLPEEGLKFMVYLQKENIIDESGMPKERFSAEFPKEGPSILRIQQVVRGDSAAYFCASSPPLPQETQYFGPGTRLLVL.